This T cell receptor beta chain was recovered during a study of cytomegalovirus exposure and HLA in healthy donors (dated by TCRdb to about 2017). A note on the overall study: According to a later analysis, the 120 or so validation repertoires were produced on the same platform as the roughly 600 repertoires of the first cohort. The study aimed to test whether signatures of past pathogen exposure could be identified by cataloging public T cell receptors. High-throughput TCR immunosequencing, statistical association of individual TCRs with disease status, and machine learning were combined to predict cytomegalovirus infection status. Besides the first cohort of around 700 subjects, a separate validation cohort made up of 120 different subjects was used.

The full study reports these points: All 120 or so repertoires were used to score co-occurrence in the validation cohort in a later analysis, because that analysis had no HLA typing for the cohort. Across donors, most TCR sequences were observed very rarely, whereas some public TCRs were present in many individuals. The authors suggested that the approach could potentially be generalized to other disease states and immunological phenotypes. The study gave a list of 150 to 200 TCR beta chains associated with cytomegalovirus. Subsequent analysis determined that TCRs grouped into clusters in the first cohort also showed a tendency toward co-occurrence across the roughly 110 validation repertoires, and approximately 94% of cluster scores exceeded 0. In both the original and validation cohorts, the classifier was reported to diagnose cytomegalovirus status with high specificity and sensitivity. A few of the identified cytomegalovirus-associated TCR beta chains were confirmed in vitro to be specific for cytomegalovirus antigens.

In the germline V gene, CDR1 corresponds to SGHNT and CDR2 to YENEEA. The CDR3, from cysteine to phenylalanine, totals 18 residues. CDR3 DNA only is kept here, 54 bases in frame from base 1. V is pared back by 2 bases and J by 0 bases, with 19 bases lying between the germline termini. Library preparation employed the immunoSEQ multiplex PCR assay. The study's own analysis went as follows. To diagnose cytomegalovirus status from the catalog of TCR beta chain sequences, a statistical classification framework was built. The table comes from immuneACCESS by way of TCRdb, which keeps in-frame sequences with V and J called. Part of the clones is missing from these tables; in studies checked, under half for an unresolved V gene and the rest for unknown reasons. V, J and clone size derive from that table, while D and trimming were established from the DNA sequence. This sample holds around 49,000 clones; approximately 95% were observed only once. Approximately 7.8% of the sample is in the top ten clones.

The donors belonged to the validation cohort of about 110 subjects, which was separate from the roughly 680-subject first cohort. This clone was detected only once. Its antigen is unknown. Qualities for individual bases were not recorded, and no much larger clone is one base off. Sequenced: PBMCs. Recombination joined TRBV11-3 with TRBJ1-2; a tentative D call is TRBD1 (6 bases match). The source is a woman between 18 and 30 years old in good health and CMV-seropositive. The bases are TGTGCCAGCAGCTTATTGCCCCTATTGGGGGGGCCTAACTATGGCTACACCTTC. The resulting protein is CASSLLPLLGGPNYGYTF.